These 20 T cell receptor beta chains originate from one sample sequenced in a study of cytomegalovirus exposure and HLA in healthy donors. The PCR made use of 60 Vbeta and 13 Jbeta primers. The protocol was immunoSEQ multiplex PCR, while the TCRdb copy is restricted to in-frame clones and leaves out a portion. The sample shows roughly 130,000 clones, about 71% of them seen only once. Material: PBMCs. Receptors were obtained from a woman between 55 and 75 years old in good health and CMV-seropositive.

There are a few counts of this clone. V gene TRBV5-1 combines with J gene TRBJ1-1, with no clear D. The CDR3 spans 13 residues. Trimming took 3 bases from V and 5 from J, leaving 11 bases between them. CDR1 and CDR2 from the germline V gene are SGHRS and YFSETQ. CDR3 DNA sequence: TGCGCCAGCAGCTCCGAGGGAGGAACTGAAGCTTTCTTT. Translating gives CASSSEGGTEAFF.

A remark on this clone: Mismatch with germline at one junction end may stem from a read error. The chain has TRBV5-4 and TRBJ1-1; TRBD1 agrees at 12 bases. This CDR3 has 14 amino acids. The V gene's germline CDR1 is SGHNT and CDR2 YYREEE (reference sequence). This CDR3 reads CASSSTGTGGSLSF. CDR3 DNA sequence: TGTGCCAGCAGCTCGACCGGGACAGGGGGCTCGCTTTCCTTT.

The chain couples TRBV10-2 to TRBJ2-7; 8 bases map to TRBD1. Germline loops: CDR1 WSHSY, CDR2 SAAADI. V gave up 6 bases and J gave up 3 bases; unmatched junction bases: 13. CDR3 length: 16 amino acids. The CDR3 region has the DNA TGCGCCAGCAGCCTTGACAGGGGCCAGGGGCTCTACGAGCAGTACTTC. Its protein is CASSLDRGQGLYEQYF.

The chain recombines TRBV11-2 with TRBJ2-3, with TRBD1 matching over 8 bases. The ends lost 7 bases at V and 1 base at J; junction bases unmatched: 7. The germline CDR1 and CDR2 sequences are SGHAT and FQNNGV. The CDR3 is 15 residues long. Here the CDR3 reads CASTQGAWGTDTQYF. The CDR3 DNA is TGTGCCAGCACCCAGGGGGCGTGGGGCACAGATACGCAGTATTTT.

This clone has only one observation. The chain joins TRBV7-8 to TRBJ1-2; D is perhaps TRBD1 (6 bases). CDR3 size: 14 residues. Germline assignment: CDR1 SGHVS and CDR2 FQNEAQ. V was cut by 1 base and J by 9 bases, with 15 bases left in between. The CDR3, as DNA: TGTGCCAGCAGCTTAGGGGGGCAGGCCTTACGCTACACCTTC. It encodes CASSLGGQALRYTF. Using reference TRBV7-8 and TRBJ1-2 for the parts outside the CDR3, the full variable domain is GAGVSQSPRYKVAKRGQDVALRCDPISGHVSLFWYQQALGQGPEFLTYFQNEAQLDKSGLPSDRFFAERPEGSVSTLKIQRTQQEDSAVYLCASSLGGQALRYTFGSGTRLTVV.

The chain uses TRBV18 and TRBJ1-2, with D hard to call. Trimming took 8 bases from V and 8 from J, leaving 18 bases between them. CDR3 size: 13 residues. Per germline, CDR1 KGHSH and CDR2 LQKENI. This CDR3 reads CASKLTQERGYTF. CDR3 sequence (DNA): TGTGCCAGCAAACTCACTCAGGAACGCGGCTACACCTTC. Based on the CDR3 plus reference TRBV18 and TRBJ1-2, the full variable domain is NAGVMQNPRHLVRRRGQEARLRCSPMKGHSHVYWYRQLPEEGLKFMVYLQKENIIDESGMPKERFSAEFPKEGPSILRIQQVVRGDSAAYFCASKLTQERGYTFGSGTRLTVV.

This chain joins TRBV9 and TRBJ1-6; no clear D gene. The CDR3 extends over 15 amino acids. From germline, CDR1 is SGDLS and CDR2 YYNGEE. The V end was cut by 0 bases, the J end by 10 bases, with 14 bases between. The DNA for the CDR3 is TGTGCCAGCAGCGTAGGCCACGGGGTGGGATCACCCCTCCACTTT. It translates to CASSVGHGVGSPLHF.

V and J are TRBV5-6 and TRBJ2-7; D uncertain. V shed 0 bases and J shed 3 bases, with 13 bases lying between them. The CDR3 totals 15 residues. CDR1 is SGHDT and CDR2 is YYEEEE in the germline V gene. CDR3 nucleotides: TGTGCCAGCAGCTTGGGGCCTACTCCGGGCTACGAGCAGTACTTC. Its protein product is CASSLGPTPGYEQYF.

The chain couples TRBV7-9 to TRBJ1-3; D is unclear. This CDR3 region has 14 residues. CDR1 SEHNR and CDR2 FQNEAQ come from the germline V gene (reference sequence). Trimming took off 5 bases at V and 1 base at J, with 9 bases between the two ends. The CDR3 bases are TGTGCCAGCAGCGCTATACGATCTGGAAACACCATATATTTT. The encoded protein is CASSAIRSGNTIYF.

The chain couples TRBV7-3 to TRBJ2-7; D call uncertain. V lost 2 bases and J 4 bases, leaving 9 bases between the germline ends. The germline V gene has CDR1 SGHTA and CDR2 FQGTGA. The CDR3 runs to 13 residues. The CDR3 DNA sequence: TGTGCCAGCAGCTTAGGAGACGAATACGAGCAGTACTTC. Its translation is CASSLGDEYEQYF.

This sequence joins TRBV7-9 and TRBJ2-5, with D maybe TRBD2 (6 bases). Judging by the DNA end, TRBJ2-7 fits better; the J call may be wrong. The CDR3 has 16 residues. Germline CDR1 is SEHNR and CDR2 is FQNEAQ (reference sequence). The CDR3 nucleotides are TGTGCCAGCAGCTTAGCGCTTGGGGGGACCGCCTACGAGCAGTACTTC. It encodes CASSLALGGTAYEQYF.

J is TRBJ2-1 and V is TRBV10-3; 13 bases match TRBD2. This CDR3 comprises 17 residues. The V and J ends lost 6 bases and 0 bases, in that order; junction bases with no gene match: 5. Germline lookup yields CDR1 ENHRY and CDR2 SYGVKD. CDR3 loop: CAISGLAGDSSYNEQFF. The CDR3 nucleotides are TGTGCCATCAGCGGACTAGCGGGGGATAGCTCCTACAATGAGCAGTTCTTC.

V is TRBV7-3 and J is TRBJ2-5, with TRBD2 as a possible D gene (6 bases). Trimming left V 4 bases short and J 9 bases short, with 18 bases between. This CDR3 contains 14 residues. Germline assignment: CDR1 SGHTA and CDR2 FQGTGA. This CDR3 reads CASSSGLAGKAQYF. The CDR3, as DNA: TGTGCCAGCAGCTCGGGACTCGCCGGGAAGGCCCAGTACTTC.

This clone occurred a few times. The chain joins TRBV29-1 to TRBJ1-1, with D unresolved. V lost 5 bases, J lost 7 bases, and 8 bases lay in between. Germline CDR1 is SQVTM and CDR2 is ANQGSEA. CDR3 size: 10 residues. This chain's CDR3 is CSVFTYEAFF. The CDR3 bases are TGCAGCGTTTTCACCTATGAAGCTTTCTTT.

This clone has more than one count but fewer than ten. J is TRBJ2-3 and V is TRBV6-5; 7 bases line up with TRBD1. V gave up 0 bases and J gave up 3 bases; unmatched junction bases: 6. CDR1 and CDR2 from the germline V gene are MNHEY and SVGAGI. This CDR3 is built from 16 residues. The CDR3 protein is CASSYSWGRGTDTQYF. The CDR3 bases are TGTGCCAGCAGTTACTCGTGGGGCAGGGGGACAGATACGCAGTATTTT.

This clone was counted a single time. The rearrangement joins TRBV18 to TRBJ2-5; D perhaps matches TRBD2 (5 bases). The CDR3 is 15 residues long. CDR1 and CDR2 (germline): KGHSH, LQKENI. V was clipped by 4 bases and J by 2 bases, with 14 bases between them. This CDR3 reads CASSRRLLGQETQYF. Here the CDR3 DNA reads TGTGCCAGCTCACGCCGGCTACTAGGGCAAGAGACCCAGTACTTC. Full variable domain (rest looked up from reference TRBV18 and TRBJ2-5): NAGVMQNPRHLVRRRGQEARLRCSPMKGHSHVYWYRQLPEEGLKFMVYLQKENIIDESGMPKERFSAEFPKEGPSILRIQQVVRGDSAAYFCASSRRLLGQETQYFGPGTRLLVL.

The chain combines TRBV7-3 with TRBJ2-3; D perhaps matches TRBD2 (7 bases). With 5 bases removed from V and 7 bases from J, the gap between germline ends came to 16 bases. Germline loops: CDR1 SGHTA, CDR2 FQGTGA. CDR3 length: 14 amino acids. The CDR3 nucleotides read TGTGCCAGCAGCCCCTTCGGGGGGCAAAATACGCAGTATTTT. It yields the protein CASSPFGGQNTQYF.

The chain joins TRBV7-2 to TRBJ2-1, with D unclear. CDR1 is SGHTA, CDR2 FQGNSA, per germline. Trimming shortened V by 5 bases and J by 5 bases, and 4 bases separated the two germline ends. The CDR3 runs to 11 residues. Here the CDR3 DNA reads TGTGCCAGCAGCCTTCACAATGAGCAGTTCTTC. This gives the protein CASSLHNEQFF. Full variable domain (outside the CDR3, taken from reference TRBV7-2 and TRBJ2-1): GAGVSQSPSNKVTEKGKDVELRCDPISGHTALYWYRQSLGQGLEFLIYFQGNSAPDKSGLPSDRFSAERTGGSVSTLTIQRTQQEDSAVYLCASSLHNEQFFGPGTRLTVL.

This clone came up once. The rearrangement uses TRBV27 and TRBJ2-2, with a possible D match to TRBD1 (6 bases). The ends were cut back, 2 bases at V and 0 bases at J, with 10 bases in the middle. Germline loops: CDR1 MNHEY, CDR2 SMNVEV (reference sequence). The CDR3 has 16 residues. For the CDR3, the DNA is TGTGCCAGCAGTTTAACAGGGTGGGCGAACACCGGGGAGCTGTTTTTT. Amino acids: CASSLTGWANTGELFF.

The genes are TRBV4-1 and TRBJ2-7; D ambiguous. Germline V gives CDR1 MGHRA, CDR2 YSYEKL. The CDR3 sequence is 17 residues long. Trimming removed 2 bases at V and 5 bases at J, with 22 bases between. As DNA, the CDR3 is TGCGCCAGCAGCCAACCTTCCAGGCACATAAACAGACACGAGCAGTACTTC. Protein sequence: CASSQPSRHINRHEQYF.